This T cell receptor (beta chain) was retrieved from a study of blood T cells in healthy people across ages (dated by TCRdb to the mid-2010s). A note on the overall study: In model experiments, template switching captured roughly one uniquely barcoded TCR beta cDNA molecule for every two T cells. Donors of different ages were randomly distributed across sequencing lanes to avoid experimental bias. Using the same blood draw, the study looked at two additional independent replicas of 1 million unique cDNA reads for two donors, one aged 18 to 29 and the other aged 80 or older. The donors were split into four age groups: young (average 16 years), middle-aged (roughly 39), aged (approximately 60) and long-lived (approximately 80). The study measured age-related changes in TCR beta repertoire diversity using deep sequencing normalized with unique cDNA molecular identifiers.

From cysteine to phenylalanine, the CDR3 is 14 amino acids long. The CDR3 DNA has 42 bases and is translated from base 1. The germline V gene provides CDR1 SGHRS and CDR2 YFSETQ. This clonotype was detected ten times or more. Its antigen is currently not known. One junction end disagrees with the germline gene, perhaps due to a read error. The donors were some 36 Caucasian individuals from Russia, aged roughly 6 to 100 years, who were systemically healthy. Each donor gave approximately 9.3 milliliters of peripheral blood, collected into EDTA-treated Vacutainer tubes. PBMCs were isolated by Ficoll-Paque density-gradient centrifugation, with at least 6 million obtained per sample. Total RNA, at least 6 micrograms per sample, was extracted from PBMCs with Trizol reagent. For every donor, an aliquot of PBMCs went through flow cytometry to measure the percentages of naive CD45RAhigh/CD27high T cells. To prepare the library, 5' RACE was applied. The reads were generated on an Illumina HiSeq 2500. The second PCR ran for roughly 6 to 11 cycles and used a J-beta primer mix along with a sample-barcoded 5' primer. A template-switch 5' adaptor carrying 12 random nucleotides introduced a unique molecular identifier onto each TCR beta cDNA molecule. Each sample yielded at least 2.5 million CDR3-containing paired-end reads. First-strand cDNA synthesis was performed from all RNA using the Mint cDNA synthesis kit, with priming by a TRBC-specific oligonucleotide. After uracil-DNA glycosylase treatment, a first 18-cycle PCR used universal primers M1SS and BC2_uni_R on all cDNA. On the authors' methods: For normalization, 1 million high-quality reads, each with a distinct molecular identifier, were randomly selected from each sample. Instead of being binned into consensus sequences, reads with shared molecular identifiers were discarded. MiTCR, set to a Q25 quality threshold and the strictest error-elimination algorithm, was used for CDR3 identification, clonotype clustering and error correction. A nonparametric unseen species model using Euler transformation provided a lower-bound estimate of total TCR beta diversity. Using fastp at Q25 and MiXCR, TCRdb reprocessed the public reads and kept productive beta chains. Each CDR3 protein appears once, grouped with its most common genes and DNA. These V and J calls originate from TCRdb's pipeline instead of the authors' own analysis. The sample table records about 1.4 million distinct CDR3 sequences; almost 60% of these occur just once. Of the sample, 5.5% to 8% falls within the top ten clones.

The paper's findings and limits, for the study overall: As age increased, observed TCR beta diversity per million T cells dropped in a roughly linear way, and a significant reduction was already evident by age 40. A strong correlation was found between observed TCR beta diversity and the percentage of naive T cells measured by flow cytometry. Since profiling was done on bulk unsorted PBMCs, naive and antigen-experienced compartments could not be conclusively compared. Estimates of total diversity based on one million sequenced T cells were considered lower bounds and underestimates. Compared with the aged group, the long-lived group had more naive CD4+ T cells, fewer expanded clones and increased TCR diversity, suggesting age selection. Donor CMV infection status was unknown, potentially confounding age-related changes in expanded clonotypes.

Recombination connected TRBV5-1 to TRBJ2-7, with 7 middle bases fitting TRBD1. Source material: blood. This receptor was taken from a man younger than 30 in good health. The CDR3 protein is CASSLTGASYEQYF. The sequenced DNA is TGTGCCAGCAGCTTAACAGGGGCCTCCTACGAGCAGTACTTC.